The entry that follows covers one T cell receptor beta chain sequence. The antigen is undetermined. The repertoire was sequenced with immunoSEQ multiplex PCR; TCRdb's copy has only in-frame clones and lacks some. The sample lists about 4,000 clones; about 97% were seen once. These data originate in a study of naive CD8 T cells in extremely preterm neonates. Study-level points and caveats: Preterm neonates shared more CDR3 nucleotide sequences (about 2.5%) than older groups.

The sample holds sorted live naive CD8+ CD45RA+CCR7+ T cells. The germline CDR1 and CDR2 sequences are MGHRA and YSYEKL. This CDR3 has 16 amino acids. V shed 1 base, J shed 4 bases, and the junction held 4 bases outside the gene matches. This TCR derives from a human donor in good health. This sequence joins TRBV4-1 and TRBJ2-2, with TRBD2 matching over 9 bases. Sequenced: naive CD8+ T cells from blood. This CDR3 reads CASSQGIAGATGELFF. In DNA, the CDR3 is TGCGCCAGCAGCCAAGGTATAGCGGGGGCCACCGGGGAGCTGTTTTTT.